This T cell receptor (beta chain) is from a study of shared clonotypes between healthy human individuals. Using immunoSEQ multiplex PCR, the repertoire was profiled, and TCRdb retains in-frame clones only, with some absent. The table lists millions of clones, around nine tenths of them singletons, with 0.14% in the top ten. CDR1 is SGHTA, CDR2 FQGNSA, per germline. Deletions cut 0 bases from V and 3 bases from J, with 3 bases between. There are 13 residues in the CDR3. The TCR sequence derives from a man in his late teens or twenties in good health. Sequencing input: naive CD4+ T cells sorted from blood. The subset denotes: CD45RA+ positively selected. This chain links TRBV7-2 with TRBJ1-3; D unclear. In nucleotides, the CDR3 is TGTGCCAGCAGCTTAGCTCATGGAAACACCATATATTTT. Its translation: CASSLAHGNTIYF.